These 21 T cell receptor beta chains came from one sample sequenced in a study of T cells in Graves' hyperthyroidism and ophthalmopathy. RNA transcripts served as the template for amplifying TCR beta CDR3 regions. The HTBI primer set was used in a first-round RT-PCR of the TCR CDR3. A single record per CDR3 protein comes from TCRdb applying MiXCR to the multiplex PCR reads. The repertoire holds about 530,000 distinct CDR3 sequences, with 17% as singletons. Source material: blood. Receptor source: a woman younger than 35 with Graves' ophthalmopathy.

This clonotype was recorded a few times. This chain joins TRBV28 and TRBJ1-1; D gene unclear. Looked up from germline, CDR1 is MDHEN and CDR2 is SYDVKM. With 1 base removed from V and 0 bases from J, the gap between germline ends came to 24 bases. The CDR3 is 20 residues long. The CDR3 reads CASSLSVIVKFLGLNTEAFF. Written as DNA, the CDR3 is TGTGCCAGCAGTTTATCGGTAATAGTGAAGTTCCTCGGTTTGAACACTGAAGCTTTCTTT.

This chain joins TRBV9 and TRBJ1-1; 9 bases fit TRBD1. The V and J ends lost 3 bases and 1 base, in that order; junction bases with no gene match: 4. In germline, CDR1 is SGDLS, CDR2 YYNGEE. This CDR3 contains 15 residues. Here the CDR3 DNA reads TGTGCCAGCAGCGATCGGGGACAGGGGAACACTGAAGCTTTCTTT. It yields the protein CASSDRGQGNTEAFF.

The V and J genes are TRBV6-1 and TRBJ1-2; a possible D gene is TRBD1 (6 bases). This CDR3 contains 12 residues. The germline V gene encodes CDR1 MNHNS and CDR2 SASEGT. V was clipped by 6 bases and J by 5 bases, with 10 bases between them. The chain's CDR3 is CASRDSLYGYTF. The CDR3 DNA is TGTGCCAGCAGGGACAGCCTTTATGGCTACACCTTC.

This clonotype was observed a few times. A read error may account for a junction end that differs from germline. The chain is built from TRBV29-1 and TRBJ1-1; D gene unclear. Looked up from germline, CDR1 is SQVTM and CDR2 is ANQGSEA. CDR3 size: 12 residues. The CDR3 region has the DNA TGCAGCGTCGAAGGATTGGGCACTGAAGCTTTCTTT. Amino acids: CSVEGLGTEAFF.

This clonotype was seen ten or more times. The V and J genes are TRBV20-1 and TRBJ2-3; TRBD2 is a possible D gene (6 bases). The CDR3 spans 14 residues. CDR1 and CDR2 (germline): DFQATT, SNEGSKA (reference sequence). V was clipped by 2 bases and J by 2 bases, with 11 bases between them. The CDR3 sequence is CSARYSGTTDTQYF. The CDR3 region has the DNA TGCAGTGCTAGATATAGCGGCACCACAGATACGCAGTATTTT.

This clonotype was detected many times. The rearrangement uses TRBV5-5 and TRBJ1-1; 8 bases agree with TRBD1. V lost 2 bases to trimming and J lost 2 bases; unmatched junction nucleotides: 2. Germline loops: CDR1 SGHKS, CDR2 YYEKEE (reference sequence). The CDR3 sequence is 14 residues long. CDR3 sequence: CASSFGQGNTEAFF. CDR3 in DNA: TGTGCCAGCAGCTTTGGACAGGGAAACACTGAAGCTTTCTTT. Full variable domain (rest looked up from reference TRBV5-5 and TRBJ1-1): DAGVTQSPTHLIKTRGQQVTLRCSPISGHKSVSWYQQVLGQGPQFIFQYYEKEERGRGNFPDRFSARQFPNYSSELNVNALLLGDSALYLCASSFGQGNTEAFFGQGTRLTVV.

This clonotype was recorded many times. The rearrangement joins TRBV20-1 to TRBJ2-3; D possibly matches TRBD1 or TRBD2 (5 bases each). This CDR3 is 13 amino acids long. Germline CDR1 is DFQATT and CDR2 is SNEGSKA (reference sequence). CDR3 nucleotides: TGCCAGATGGGGGATAGTAGCACAGATACGCAGTATTTT. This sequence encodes CQMGDSSTDTQYF.

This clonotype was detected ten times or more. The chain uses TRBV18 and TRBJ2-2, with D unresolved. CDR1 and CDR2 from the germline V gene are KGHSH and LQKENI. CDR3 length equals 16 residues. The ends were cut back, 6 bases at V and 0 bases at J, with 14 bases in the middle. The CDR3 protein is CASSPRANANTGELFF. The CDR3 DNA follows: TGTGCCAGCTCTCCAAGAGCGAACGCGAACACCGGGGAGCTGTTTTTT. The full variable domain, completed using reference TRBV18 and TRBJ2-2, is NAGVMQNPRHLVRRRGQEARLRCSPMKGHSHVYWYRQLPEEGLKFMVYLQKENIIDESGMPKERFSAEFPKEGPSILRIQQVVRGDSAAYFCASSPRANANTGELFFGEGSRLTVL.

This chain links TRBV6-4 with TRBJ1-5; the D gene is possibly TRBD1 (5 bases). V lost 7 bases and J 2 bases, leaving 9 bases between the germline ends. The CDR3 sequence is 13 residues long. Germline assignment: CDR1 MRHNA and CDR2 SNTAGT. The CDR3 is CASNQQGNQPQHF. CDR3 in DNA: TGTGCCAGCAATCAACAGGGCAATCAGCCCCAGCATTTT.

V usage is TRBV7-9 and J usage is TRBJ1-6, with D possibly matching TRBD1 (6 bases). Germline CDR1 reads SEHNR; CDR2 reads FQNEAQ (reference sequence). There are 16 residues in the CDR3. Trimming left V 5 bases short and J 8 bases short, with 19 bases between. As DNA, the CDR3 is TGTGCCAGCAGCCCCAGCGGGGGCAGCGGCGATTCACCCCTCCACTTT. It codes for CASSPSGGSGDSPLHF.

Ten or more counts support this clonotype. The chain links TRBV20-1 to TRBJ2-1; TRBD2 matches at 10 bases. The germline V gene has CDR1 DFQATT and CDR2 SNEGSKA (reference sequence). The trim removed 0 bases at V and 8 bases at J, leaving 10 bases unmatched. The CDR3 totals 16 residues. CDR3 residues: CSARDLLSGRGYEQFF. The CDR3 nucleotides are TGCAGTGCTAGAGATCTTCTGAGCGGGAGGGGCTATGAGCAGTTCTTC.

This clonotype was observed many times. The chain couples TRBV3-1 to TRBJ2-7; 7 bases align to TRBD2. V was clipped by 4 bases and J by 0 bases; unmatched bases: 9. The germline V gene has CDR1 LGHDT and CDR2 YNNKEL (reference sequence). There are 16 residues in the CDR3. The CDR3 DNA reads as TGTGCCAGCAGCCCGTCCCAAGCGGGGCTCTCCTACGAGCAGTACTTC. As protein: CASSPSQAGLSYEQYF.

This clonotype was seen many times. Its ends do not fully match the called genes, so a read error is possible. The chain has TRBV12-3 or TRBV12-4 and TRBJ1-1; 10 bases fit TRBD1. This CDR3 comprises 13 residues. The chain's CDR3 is CASSLGTGAGAFF. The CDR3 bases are TGTGCCAGTAGTTTGGGGACAGGGGCTGGGGCTTTCTTT.

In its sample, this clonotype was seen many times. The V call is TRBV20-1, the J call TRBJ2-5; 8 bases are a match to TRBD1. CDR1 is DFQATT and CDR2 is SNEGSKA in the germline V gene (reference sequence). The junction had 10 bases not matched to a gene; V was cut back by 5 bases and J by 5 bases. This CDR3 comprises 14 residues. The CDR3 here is CSAPRTGTMETQYF. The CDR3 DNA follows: TGCAGTGCTCCCCGGACAGGGACGATGGAGACCCAGTACTTC.

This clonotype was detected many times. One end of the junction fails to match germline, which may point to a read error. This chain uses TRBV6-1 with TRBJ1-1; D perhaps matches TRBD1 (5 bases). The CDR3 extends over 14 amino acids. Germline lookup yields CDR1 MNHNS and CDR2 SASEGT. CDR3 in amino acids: CACSLTAGVTEAFF. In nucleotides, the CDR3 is TGTGCCTGCAGTTTGACAGCCGGAGTGACTGAAGCTTTCTTT.

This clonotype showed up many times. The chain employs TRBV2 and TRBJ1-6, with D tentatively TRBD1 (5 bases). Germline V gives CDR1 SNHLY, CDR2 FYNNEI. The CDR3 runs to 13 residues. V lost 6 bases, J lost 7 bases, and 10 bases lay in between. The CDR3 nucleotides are TGTGCCAGCAGACTGAACAGGAATTCACCCCTCCACTTT. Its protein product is CASRLNRNSPLHF. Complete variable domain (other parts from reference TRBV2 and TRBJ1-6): EPEVTQTPSHQVTQMGQEVILRCVPISNHLYFYWYRQILGQKVEFLVSFYNNEISEKSEIFDDQFSVERPDGSNFTLKIRSTKLEDSAMYFCASRLNRNSPLHFGNGTRLTVT.

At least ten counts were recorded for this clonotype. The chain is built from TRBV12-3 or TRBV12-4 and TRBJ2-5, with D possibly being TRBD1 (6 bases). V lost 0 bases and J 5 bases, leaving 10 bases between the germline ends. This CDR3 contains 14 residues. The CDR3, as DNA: TGTGCCAGCAGTTTAGCCACTAGGGGGGAGACCCAGTACTTC. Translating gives CASSLATRGETQYF.

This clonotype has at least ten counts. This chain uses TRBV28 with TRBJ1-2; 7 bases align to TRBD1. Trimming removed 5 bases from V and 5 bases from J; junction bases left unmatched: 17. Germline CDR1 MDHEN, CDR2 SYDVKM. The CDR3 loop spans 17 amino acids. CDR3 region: CASSLRDRVRKGYGYTF. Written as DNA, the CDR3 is TGTGCCAGCAGTCTACGGGACAGAGTACGGAAGGGTTATGGCTACACCTTC.

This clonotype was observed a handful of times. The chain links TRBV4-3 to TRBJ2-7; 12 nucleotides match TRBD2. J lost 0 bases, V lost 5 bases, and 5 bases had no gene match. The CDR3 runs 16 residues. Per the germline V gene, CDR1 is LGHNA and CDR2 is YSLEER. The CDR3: CASSLTSGRGSYEQYF. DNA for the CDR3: TGCGCCAGCAGCTTGACTAGCGGGAGAGGCTCCTACGAGCAGTACTTC.

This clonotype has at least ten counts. The DNA for the CDR3 is TGTGCCAGCAGTTTAAACGTGGGAACCATATATTTT. Amino acid sequence: CASSLNVGTIYF. The chain is built from TRBV12-3 or TRBV12-4 and TRBJ1-3, with unresolved D. CDR3 length: 12 residues. With 2 bases removed from V and 10 bases from J, the gap between germline ends came to 9 bases.

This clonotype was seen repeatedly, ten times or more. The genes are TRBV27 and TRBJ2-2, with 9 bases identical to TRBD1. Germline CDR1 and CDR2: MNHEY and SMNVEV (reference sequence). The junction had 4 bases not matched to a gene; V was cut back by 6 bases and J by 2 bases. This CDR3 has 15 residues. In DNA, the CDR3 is TGTGCCAGCAGGATGGGACAGGGAAACACCGGGGAGCTGTTTTTT. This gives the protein CASRMGQGNTGELFF.